The present TCR beta chain was sequenced within a study of spatial heterogeneity in lung cancer. Study-wide context: Samples came from some 73 TRACERx patients with untreated early-stage lung cancer. At a median of about 26 months after resection, follow-up PBMC samples were sequenced when available.

One entry per CDR3 protein, called by TCRdb with MiXCR from the 5' RACE reads. The sample holds 15,000 to 20,000 distinct CDR3 sequences; about 18% are singletons and the top ten take less than 7%. Trimming stripped 2 bases from V and 5 bases from J, with 13 bases between. The V gene's germline CDR1 is MNHEY and CDR2 SVGAGI. The CDR3 loop spans 15 amino acids. The time point is: blood at routine non-recurrence follow-up after resection. Whole RNA, which was extracted from tumor, nontumor lung tissue or frozen PBMC, was sequenced without any cell sorting. The source of this sequence is a male donor with early-stage non-small cell lung cancer. The chain employs TRBV6-5 and TRBJ1-5, with D possibly matching TRBD1 (6 bases). The material sequenced was PBMCs, taken at follow-up. Here the CDR3 DNA reads TGTGCCAGCAGTTACCTATCCAGGGGTGATCAGCCCCAGCATTTT. Protein: CASSYLSRGDQPQHF.